This T cell receptor beta chain was obtained from a study of blood T cell repertoires in COVID-19. Study in general: Material from acute and convalescent COVID-19 was sourced from the United States, Italy and Spain. From T cells, B-cell-depleted T cells, or PBMCs came the material, which was cDNA or gDNA.

V was shortened by 2 bases and J by 4 bases, with 9 bases between the two germline ends. The germline V gene has CDR1 SNHLY and CDR2 FYNNEI. The CDR3 loop spans 14 amino acids. Only a few counts were recorded for this clone. In the authors' workflow: Scientists estimated how many nucleated cells there were by amplifying reference gene primers. Assay used: immunoSEQ multiplex PCR; TCRdb lists only in-frame clones, some missing. The DNA was the basis for D and trimming; V, J and clone size are from that table. The sample has about 46,000 clones, over 75% seen once. The sample was peripheral blood. The chain combines TRBV2 with TRBJ2-1, with unresolved D. The receptor was isolated from a human donor in a cohort sampled during active COVID-19. The donor label of this sample is uncertain. Here the CDR3 DNA reads TGTGCCAGCAGTGAAAATGCAGATTACAATGAGCAGTTCTTC. This gives the protein CASSENADYNEQFF.